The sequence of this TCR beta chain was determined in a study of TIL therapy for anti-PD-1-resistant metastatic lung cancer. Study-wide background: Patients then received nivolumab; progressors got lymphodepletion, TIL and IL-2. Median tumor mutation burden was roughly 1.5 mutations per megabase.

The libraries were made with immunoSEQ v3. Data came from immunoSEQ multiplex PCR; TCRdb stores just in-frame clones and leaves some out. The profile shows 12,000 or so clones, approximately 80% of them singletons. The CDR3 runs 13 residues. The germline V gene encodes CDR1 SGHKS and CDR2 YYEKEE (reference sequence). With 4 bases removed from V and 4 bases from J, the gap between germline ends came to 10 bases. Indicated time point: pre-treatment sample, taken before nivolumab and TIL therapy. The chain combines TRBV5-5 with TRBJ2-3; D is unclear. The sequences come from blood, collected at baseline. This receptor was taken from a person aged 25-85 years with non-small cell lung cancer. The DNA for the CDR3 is TGTGCCAGCAGCCCAACCGTTCCAGATACGCAGTATTTT. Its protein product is CASSPTVPDTQYF.